Presented here are 29 T cell receptor beta chains from one specimen sequenced in a study of cytotoxic CD8 clonotypes in ibrutinib-treated CLL (dated by TCRdb to 2020 to 2023). The library was produced with the immunoSEQ multiplex PCR assay. TCRdb obtained this table from immuneACCESS and retained in-frame rearrangements with V and J assigned. These tables miss some clones; where compared with another copy, unresolved V genes account for less than half of the shortfall, and the remainder is unexplained. Present in this sample are tens of thousands of clones, nearly 55% of which were seen just once. Roughly a quarter of the sample comes from the top ten. According to the study, the label for this sample's time point signals: progressive disease on ibrutinib. This specimen consisted of PBMCs, obtained at disease progression, from a patient treated with ibrutinib. Receptors originate from a human donor with chronic lymphocytic leukemia.

V is TRBV5-6 and J is TRBJ2-7, with unresolved D. From germline, CDR1 is SGHDT and CDR2 YYEEEE. V was cut by 4 bases and J by 1 base, with 6 bases left in between. The CDR3 is 12 amino acids. In DNA form, the CDR3 reads TGTGCCAGCAGCGCCGTTTCCTACGAGCAGTACTTC. It translates to CASSAVSYEQYF.

The V call is TRBV2, the J call TRBJ1-4; D is undetermined. CDR3 length equals 11 residues. Germline V CDR1 and CDR2: SNHLY, FYNNEI. V gave up 6 bases and J gave up 7 bases, with 6 bases separating them. CDR3 bases: TGTGCCAGCAGCTCGGGTGAAAAACTGTTTTTT. Its translation is CASSSGEKLFF. The full variable domain, with the rest looked up from reference TRBV2 and TRBJ1-4, is EPEVTQTPSHQVTQMGQEVILRCVPISNHLYFYWYRQILGQKVEFLVSFYNNEISEKSEIFDDQFSVERPDGSNFTLKIRSTKLEDSAMYFCASSSGEKLFFGSGTQLSVL.

In this sample, this clone turned up once. The gene calls are TRBV4-1 and TRBJ2-7; possibly TRBD1 for D (6 bases). V lost 2 bases and J 0 bases, leaving 26 bases between the germline ends. The CDR3 has 20 amino acids. Germline V gene sequence: CDR1 MGHRA, CDR2 YSYEKL. This CDR3 reads CASSQTLTNLGTQSSYEQYF. DNA for the CDR3: TGCGCCAGCAGCCAAACCCTCACCAACCTCGGGACACAAAGCTCCTACGAGCAGTACTTC.

The genes are TRBV20-1 and TRBJ2-7; no reliable D call. V was pared by 0 bases and J by 3 bases, with 3 bases between. The CDR3 loop spans 11 amino acids. Germline V CDR1 and CDR2: DFQATT, SNEGSKA (reference sequence). The CDR3 loop reads CSARDHYEQYF. In DNA form, the CDR3 reads TGCAGTGCTAGAGACCACTACGAGCAGTACTTC.

The chain couples TRBV15 to TRBJ2-1; no clear D gene. There are 12 residues in the CDR3. CDR1 is LNHNV, CDR2 YYDKDF, per germline (reference sequence). Trimming took off 0 bases at V and 12 bases at J, with 9 bases between the two ends. CDR3 protein: CATSRDRRGQFF. In DNA, the CDR3 is TGTGCCACCAGCAGAGATCGGAGAGGGCAGTTCTTC. Complete variable domain (other parts from reference TRBV15 and TRBJ2-1): DAMVIQNPRYQVTQFGKPVTLSCSQTLNHNVMYWYQQKSSQAPKLLFHYYDKDFNNEADTPDNFQSRRPNTSFCFLDIRSPGLGDTAMYLCATSRDRRGQFFGPGTRLTVL.

This clone was detected only a few times. V gene TRBV5-1 combines with J gene TRBJ2-3; D may be TRBD1 or TRBD2 (5 bases each). Trimming stripped 1 base from V and 6 bases from J, with 12 bases between. In germline, CDR1 is SGHRS, CDR2 YFSETQ. The CDR3 runs 14 residues. CDR3 amino acids: CASSLPGALDTQYF. The CDR3 bases are TGCGCCAGCAGCTTGCCCGGGGCACTGGATACGCAGTATTTT.

This rearrangement joins TRBV6-5 to TRBJ2-7, with 9 positions matching TRBD2. The V gene end was trimmed by 4 bases and the J gene end by 0 bases; junction bases not matched to a gene: 4. The CDR3 has 15 residues. Germline lookup yields CDR1 MNHEY and CDR2 SVGAGI. CDR3 DNA sequence: TGTGCCAGCAGTTCTAGACTAGCGGCCTCCTACGAGCAGTACTTC. Protein sequence: CASSSRLAASYEQYF.

The chain recombines TRBV28 with TRBJ2-6; tentatively, D is TRBD2 (5 bases). With 4 bases removed from V and 0 bases from J, the gap between germline ends came to 7 bases. Germline V lookup: CDR1 MDHEN, CDR2 SYDVKM. This CDR3 has 15 amino acids. In nucleotides, the CDR3 is TGTGCCAGCAGTTCGGGGAGCTCTGGGGCCAACGTCCTGACTTTC. Residues: CASSSGSSGANVLTF.

The J gene is TRBJ2-5, the V gene TRBV2; D is perhaps TRBD1 or TRBD2 (5 bases each). Germline loops: CDR1 SNHLY, CDR2 FYNNEI. Deletions cut 6 bases from V and 2 bases from J, with 10 bases between. The CDR3 covers 13 residues. The CDR3 spells CASSRDGQETQYF. CDR3 DNA sequence: TGTGCCAGCAGCCGGGACGGACAAGAGACCCAGTACTTC.

The gene calls are TRBV6-1 and TRBJ2-7; possibly TRBD1 for D (6 bases). This CDR3 is 12 amino acids long. Between the trimmed V and J ends, which lost 10 bases and 3 bases, there was a span of 13 bases. From germline, CDR1 is MNHNS and CDR2 SASEGT. CDR3 loop: CATWDTDYEQYF. The CDR3 region has the DNA TGTGCCACCTGGGACACCGACTACGAGCAGTACTTC.

There are a few counts of this clone. V and J are TRBV10-3 and TRBJ1-5; 7 bases align to TRBD1. CDR1 ENHRY and CDR2 SYGVKD come from the germline V gene. The CDR3 sequence is 14 residues long. V was pared by 6 bases and J by 3 bases, with 5 bases of the junction left unmatched. CDR3 in DNA: TGTGCCATCAGGGGGGACAGTCTCAATCAGCCCCAGCATTTT. Protein product: CAIRGDSLNQPQHF.

The chain employs TRBV2 and TRBJ1-1; no reliable D call. CDR1 and CDR2 (germline): SNHLY, FYNNEI. V lost 7 bases and J lost 3, with 6 bases in between. This CDR3 contains 11 residues. The CDR3 nucleotides read TGTGCCAGCACCGAGGACACTGAAGCTTTCTTT. This encodes CASTEDTEAFF.

This rearrangement joins TRBV6-5 to TRBJ2-7; D gene uncertain. Trimming pared 3 bases from V and 3 bases from J, leaving 12 bases between. The germline V gene encodes CDR1 MNHEY and CDR2 SVGAGI. The CDR3 totals 14 residues. The CDR3 DNA sequence: TGTGCCAGCAGTTATGATGGGTTCGGCTACGAGCAGTACTTC. Protein: CASSYDGFGYEQYF.

The chain has TRBV4-3 and TRBJ1-3; 7 bases map to TRBD1. Germline loops: CDR1 LGHNA, CDR2 YSLEER. There are 17 residues in the CDR3. The junction had 7 bases not matched to a gene; V was cut back by 0 bases and J by 2 bases. The CDR3 bases are TGCGCCAGCAGCCAAGAGGGGGGGACAGCTACTGGAAACACCATATATTTT. Amino acids: CASSQEGGTATGNTIYF.

This clone appeared once. This chain uses TRBV5-1 with TRBJ2-1; D uncertain. Germline V gene data show CDR1 as SGHRS and CDR2 as YFSETQ. The CDR3 is made up of 11 amino acids. Trimming removed 4 bases from V and 7 bases from J, with 6 bases in between. CDR3 in DNA: TGCGCCAGCAGCCCAGGTAATGAGCAGTTCTTC. This gives the protein CASSPGNEQFF.

The gene calls are TRBV19 and TRBJ2-1; no reliable D call. The length of the CDR3 is 16 residues. The germline V gene has CDR1 LNHDA and CDR2 SQIVND (reference sequence). Trimming stripped 5 bases from V and 0 bases from J, with 14 bases between. The DNA of the CDR3 is TGTGCCAGTAGTCCTGCACTGGTCAGCTCCTACAATGAGCAGTTCTTC. This sequence encodes CASSPALVSSYNEQFF.

This clone was seen only a few times. An end of the junction does not agree with germline; a read error may underlie this. This rearrangement joins TRBV7-7 to TRBJ2-5, with TRBD1 matching over 7 bases. The CDR3 contains 14 residues. Per germline, CDR1 SSHAT and CDR2 FNYEAQ (reference sequence). This chain's CDR3 is CASSRTGFQETQYF. The CDR3 DNA reads as TGTGCTAGCAGTAGGACAGGCTTCCAAGAGACCCAGTACTTC.

J is TRBJ2-7 and V is TRBV7-8; possible D gene TRBD2, 6 bases. Trimming cost V 0 bases and J 0 bases, with 9 bases left between them. Germline lookup yields CDR1 SGHVS and CDR2 FQNEAQ. CDR3 size: 15 residues. CDR3 sequence reads: CASSLAVGGSYEQYF. As DNA, the CDR3 is TGTGCCAGCAGCTTAGCGGTGGGAGGCTCCTACGAGCAGTACTTC.

The chain couples TRBV21-1 to TRBJ1-2; the table names TRBD1, a call not compared with the DNA. TRBV21-1 has pseudogene status. This CDR3 is built from 16 residues. DNA of the CDR3: TGTGCCAGCAGCGAATTGACAGGGGGCGGTCGGTATGGCTACACCTTC. It is translated as CASSELTGGGRYGYTF.

Only a few counts were recorded for this clone. The rearrangement uses TRBV25-1 and TRBJ1-2; no reliable D call. Germline V CDR1 and CDR2: MGHDK, SYGVNS. Deletions cut 4 bases from V and 4 bases from J, with 4 bases between. The CDR3 loop spans 11 amino acids. The CDR3, as DNA: TGTGCCAGCAGTGCTAGCTATGGCTACACCTTC. This translates into CASSASYGYTF.

This clone was counted at least ten times. This chain connects TRBV7-9 to TRBJ1-2; D not resolved. This CDR3 has 11 residues. Trimming took off 5 bases at V and 4 bases at J, with 5 bases between the two ends. Germline V gene sequence: CDR1 SEHNR, CDR2 FQNEAQ (reference sequence). The chain's CDR3 is CASSLSYGYTF. CDR3 DNA: TGTGCCAGCAGCCTGAGCTATGGCTACACCTTC.

This clone came up a few times. V and J are TRBV6-5 and TRBJ1-1, with D unclear. The CDR3 has 11 amino acids. Deletions cut 8 bases from V and 8 bases from J, with 12 bases between. CDR1 is MNHEY, CDR2 SVGAGI, per germline. The CDR3 DNA reads TGTGCCAGCGGGTTAACTTCCGAAGCTTTCTTT. Translated, it gives CASGLTSEAFF.

The DNA for the CDR3 is TGTGCCAGCAGCCCCTTAGAGGAAAAACTGTTTTTT. This gives the protein CASSPLEEKLFF. This chain connects TRBV7-8 to TRBJ1-4; D is unresolved. From germline, CDR1 is SGHVS and CDR2 FQNEAQ. The CDR3 totals 12 residues. V lost 5 bases and J 8 bases, leaving 9 bases between the germline ends.

The chain employs TRBV7-9 and TRBJ2-3; D is tentatively TRBD1 or TRBD2 (5 bases each). Per the germline V gene, CDR1 is SEHNR and CDR2 is FQNEAQ (reference sequence). Trimming removed 5 bases at V and 2 bases at J, with 14 bases between. This CDR3 has 15 residues. The DNA of the CDR3 is TGTGCCAGCAGCCCGACGGGGACCGCCACAGATACGCAGTATTTT. Its protein product is CASSPTGTATDTQYF. The complete variable domain, with remaining parts taken from reference TRBV7-9 and TRBJ2-3, reads DTGVSQNPRHKITKRGQNVTFRCDPISEHNRLYWYRQTLGQGPEFLTYFQNEAQLEKSRLLSDRFSAERPKGSFSTLEIQRTEQGDSAMYLCASSPTGTATDTQYFGPGTRLTVL.

The chain employs TRBV5-1 and TRBJ2-2; D gene ambiguous. CDR1 is SGHRS and CDR2 is YFSETQ in the germline V gene. The CDR3 runs 15 residues. Trimming removed 4 bases at V and 3 bases at J, with 13 bases between. CDR3: CASSQSLADTGELFF. CDR3 sequence (DNA): TGCGCCAGCAGCCAAAGTTTGGCGGACACCGGGGAGCTGTTTTTT.

The chain carries TRBV21-1 and TRBJ2-6; the table assigns TRBD1, which was not confirmed against the DNA. TRBV21-1 is deemed a pseudogene. The CDR3 has 16 residues. The CDR3 reads CASLRGRGSGANVLTF. Written as DNA, the CDR3 is TGTGCCAGTTTACGTGGCAGGGGCTCTGGGGCCAACGTCCTGACTTTC.

This clone came up once. The chain combines TRBV4-1 with TRBJ2-7, with D hard to call. The CDR3 sequence is 15 residues long. CDR1 MGHRA and CDR2 YSYEKL come from the germline V gene. The V end was cut by 0 bases, the J end by 3 bases, with 12 bases between. The CDR3 loop reads CASSQDVNSDYEQYF. CDR3 bases: TGCGCCAGCAGCCAAGATGTGAACAGTGACTACGAGCAGTACTTC.

This clone came up once. The rearrangement uses TRBV30 and TRBJ1-2; D gene unclear. The V gene's germline CDR1 is GTSNPN and CDR2 SVGIG (reference sequence). The CDR3 contains 17 residues. Trimming took 0 bases from V and 3 from J, leaving 20 bases between them. The CDR3 DNA sequence: TGTGCCTGGAGTGTAGTAAGGCGGCGCCTATGGGACTATGGCTACACCTTC. Residues: CAWSVVRRRLWDYGYTF.

The gene calls are TRBV5-4 and TRBJ2-5, with 9 bases fitting TRBD2. This CDR3 comprises 19 residues. V was pared by 5 bases and J by 3 bases, with 20 bases of the junction left unmatched. The germline V gene encodes CDR1 SGHNT and CDR2 YYREEE (reference sequence). The CDR3 region has the DNA TGTGCCAGCAGTCAATACCGGCATCCGAGCGGGGGGCAAAAAGAGACCCAGTACTTC. Its translation is CASSQYRHPSGGQKETQYF.